This T cell receptor (beta chain) comes out of a study of beta chain features in type 1 diabetes. Study-wide background: There was similarity between patients and healthy donors in age, gender and cell yields. All samples yielded around 98,000,000 examined sorted cells. Regarding the study as a whole: Comparison showed that naive, central memory and Treg TCRB repertoires appeared more similar among patients than among healthy donors.

Points on this clone: Antigen specificity is unknown.

Reverse transcription of all isolated RNA meant that expressed TCRB transcripts were sequenced. The table came from immunoSEQ multiplex PCR; TCRdb's copy has only in-frame clones and leaves some out. The sample consists of hundreds of thousands of clones, around 16% of them appearing once. Trimming cost V 0 bases and J 4 bases, with 10 bases left between them. CDR3 length: 15 amino acids. CDR1 is SGHNT and CDR2 is YYREEE in the germline V gene (reference sequence). About 120 mL of blood, on average, came from one heparinised draw per donor. The sample was naive CD4+ T cells from blood. This chain links TRBV5-4 with TRBJ1-4; D is ambiguous. The clonotype was recovered from a man aged 18 to 30 in good health. The CDR3 sequence: CASSLGRSLNEKLFF. The CDR3 nucleotides read TGTGCCAGCAGCTTGGGACGGTCACTTAATGAAAAACTGTTTTTT.